The clone carrying this T cell receptor (beta chain) was counted between two and nine times. What it binds is unknown. The data derive from a study of T cells after yellow fever vaccination. The authors made TCR cDNA by 5'RACE template switching, adding a universal primer site and UMIs. Each CDR3 protein is one row after TCRdb ran MiXCR on the 5' RACE reads. This sample has hundreds of thousands of distinct CDR3 sequences, with approximately 15% found just once. Regarding the study as a whole: A weaker but faster secondary response was observed, peaking on day 5 versus 15.

This CDR3 has 13 residues. Germline V lookup: CDR1 KGHDR, CDR2 SFDVKD. The V end lost 7 bases, the J end lost 5 bases, and 11 bases lay between the germline ends. V and J are TRBV24-1 and TRBJ2-1; D unresolved. This material consisted of PBMCs, taken on the day of the yellow fever booster vaccination. This receptor was obtained from a man between 25 and 39 years old who received the YFV17D yellow fever vaccine. CDR3 DNA sequence: TGTGCCACCAGCCGGCCGATCAACAATGAGCAGTTCTTC. Its protein product is CATSRPINNEQFF.